This is a list of T cell receptor beta chains from one sample in a study of chemoradiotherapy in HPV16-positive cancers. Measured with immunoSEQ multiplex PCR; TCRdb has only the in-frame clones, and not every one. The data hold 17,000 or so clones, with roughly 90% observed a single time. The starting material was blood, obtained from a patient who underwent chemoradiotherapy. These receptors were collected from a human donor with HPV-associated anogenital cancer. CDR3s include the opening cysteine and the closing phenylalanine or tryptophan. Each record gives: clone size, D gene, V gene, CDR3 protein. D genes are given only for firm matches. The size field is filled for only some rows; it gives once, few, many or a size class.

>.|.|TRBV9
CASSVALTHGGDHKLNTEAFF
>.|.|TRBV30
CAWSVVGNMNTEAFF
>.|.|TRBV15
CADPRFESVRQETQYF
>.|TRBD1|TRBV30
CAWSEPPGQGYLTDTQYF
>.|.|TRBV4-1
CASSQSGSYEQYF
>.|.|TRBV5-4
CASSLDLGAGELFF
>.|.|TRBV6-5
CLTGPNTGELFF
>.|.|TRBV5-6
CASSWGVGGKYQETQYF
>.|.|TRBV6-6
CASIGQGIAGELFF
>.|.|TRBV5-1
CASSLDRVTDTQYF
>.|TRBD1|TRBV7-9
CASSGQAGWGAFF
>.|.|TRBV9
CASSVGSQNTEAFF
>.|.|TRBV18
CASSPLWTVSGNTIYF
>.|.|TRBV30
CAWKQKGNTIYF
>.|.|TRBV6-1
CASSEAQGMTEAFF
>.|.|TRBV29-1
CSVVSQGMRGYTF
>once|.|TRBV11-3
CASSPASGKEAFF
>.|.|TRBV9
CASSVGSPGKNTGELFF
>once|TRBD2|TRBV9
CASNPTSAGTDTQYF
>.|TRBD1|TRBV4-1
CASSQGQGSSGSPLHF
>.|.|TRBV6-5
CASSYGSSGANVLTF
>.|TRBD1|TRBV2
CASIRDRGKETQYF
>.|.|TRBV11-2
CASSLQPNQPQHF
>.|.|TRBV6-5
CASSYSTDYGYTF
>.|.|TRBV6-1
CARGGNPNYGYTF
>.|TRBD1|TRBV29-1
CSVEDRGTGRSGAFF
>.|.|TRBV5-1
CASSLDEGLGGYTF
>.|.|TRBV18
CASSPQGTSGNTIYF